This note documents a single TCR beta chain sequence. What it binds is unknown. This record comes from a study of post-analysis software for immune sequencing data. Study-level results: Comparison of patients with controls showed a handful of TRBV segments more frequent in patients, TRBV5-6, TRBV5-1 and TRBV20-1 among them. Those with multiple sclerosis, the patient group, showed significantly lower normalized Chao1 diversity than controls.

The CDR3 spans 14 residues. The V gene lost 1 base and the J gene lost 7 bases, with 12 bases spanning the gap. Germline V CDR1 and CDR2: SGHTA, FQGNSA. Prepared libraries of TCR beta cDNA carried unique molecular identifiers. There were roughly 0.95 to 10 million T cells, and about 540,000 cDNA molecules came from them. TCRdb re-analysed the PCR reads in MiXCR, keeping a single row per CDR3 protein. The table has 750,000 to 950,000 distinct CDR3 sequences, around 50% seen once. This clonotype originated in a girl aged 5 to 17 with multiple sclerosis. What was sequenced was blood. The genes are TRBV7-2 and TRBJ2-3; the D is unclear. The CDR3 region is CASSLGELGNTQYF. The CDR3 nucleotides read TGTGCCAGCAGCTTAGGCGAATTAGGCAATACGCAGTATTTT.